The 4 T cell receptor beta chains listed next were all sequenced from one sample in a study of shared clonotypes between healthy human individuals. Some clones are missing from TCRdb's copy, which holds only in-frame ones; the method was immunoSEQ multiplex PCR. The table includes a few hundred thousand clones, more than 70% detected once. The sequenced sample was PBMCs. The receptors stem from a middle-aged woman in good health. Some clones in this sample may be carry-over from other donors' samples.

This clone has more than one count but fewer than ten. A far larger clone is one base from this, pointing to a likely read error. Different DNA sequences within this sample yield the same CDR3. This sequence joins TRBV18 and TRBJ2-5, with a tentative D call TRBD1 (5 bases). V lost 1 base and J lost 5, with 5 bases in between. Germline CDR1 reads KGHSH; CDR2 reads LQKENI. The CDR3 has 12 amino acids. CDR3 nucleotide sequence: TGTGCCAGCTCACCACGACAGGAGACCCAGTACTTC. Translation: CASSPRQETQYF.

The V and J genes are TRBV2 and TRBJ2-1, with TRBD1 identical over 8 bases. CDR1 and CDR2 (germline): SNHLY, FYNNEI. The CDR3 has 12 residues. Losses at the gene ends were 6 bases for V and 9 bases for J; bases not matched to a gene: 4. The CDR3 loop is CASRPTGVEQFF. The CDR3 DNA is TGTGCCAGCAGGCCGACAGGGGTTGAGCAGTTCTTC. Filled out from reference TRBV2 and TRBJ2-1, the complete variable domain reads EPEVTQTPSHQVTQMGQEVILRCVPISNHLYFYWYRQILGQKVEFLVSFYNNEISEKSEIFDDQFSVERPDGSNFTLKIRSTKLEDSAMYFCASRPTGVEQFFGPGTRLTVL.

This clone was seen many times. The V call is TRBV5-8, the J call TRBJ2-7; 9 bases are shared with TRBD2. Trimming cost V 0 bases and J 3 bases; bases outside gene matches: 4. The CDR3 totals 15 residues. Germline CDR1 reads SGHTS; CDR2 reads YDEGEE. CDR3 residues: CASSLGLAGIYEQYF. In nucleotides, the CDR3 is TGTGCCAGCAGCTTGGGGCTAGCGGGAATCTACGAGCAGTACTTC.

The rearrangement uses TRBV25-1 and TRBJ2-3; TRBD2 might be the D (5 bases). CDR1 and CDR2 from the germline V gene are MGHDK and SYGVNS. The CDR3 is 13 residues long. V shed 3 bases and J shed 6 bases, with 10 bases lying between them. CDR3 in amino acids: CASSDGVADTQYF. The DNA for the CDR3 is TGTGCCAGCAGTGACGGGGTTGCGGATACGCAGTATTTT.